This TCR beta chain appears in the sequencing data of a study of blood T cell repertoires in COVID-19. About the study: The United States, Italy and Spain were the sources of the acute and convalescent COVID-19 samples.

After removal of 3 bases from V and 0 bases from J, the junction contained 6 bases not matched to a gene. The CDR3 extends over 16 amino acids. The germline CDR1 and CDR2 sequences are SGHTA and FQGNSA. In the original workflow: Cell counts per sample came from amplifying reference gene primers. Sequencing used immunoSEQ multiplex PCR; TCRdb keeps in-frame clones, though not all of them. V, J and clone size were drawn from that table, and D and trimming were deduced from the DNA. The sample consists of 150,000 to 200,000 clones, roughly 88% of them appearing once. The sample taken for sequencing was peripheral blood. The chain links TRBV7-2 to TRBJ2-3; 7 bases fit TRBD1. The sequence was obtained from a woman aged 40 to 50 with COVID-19, enrolled during active disease. CDR3 region: CASSFDRDTSTDTQYF. In DNA form, the CDR3 reads TGTGCCAGCAGCTTTGACAGGGATACTAGCACAGATACGCAGTATTTT.